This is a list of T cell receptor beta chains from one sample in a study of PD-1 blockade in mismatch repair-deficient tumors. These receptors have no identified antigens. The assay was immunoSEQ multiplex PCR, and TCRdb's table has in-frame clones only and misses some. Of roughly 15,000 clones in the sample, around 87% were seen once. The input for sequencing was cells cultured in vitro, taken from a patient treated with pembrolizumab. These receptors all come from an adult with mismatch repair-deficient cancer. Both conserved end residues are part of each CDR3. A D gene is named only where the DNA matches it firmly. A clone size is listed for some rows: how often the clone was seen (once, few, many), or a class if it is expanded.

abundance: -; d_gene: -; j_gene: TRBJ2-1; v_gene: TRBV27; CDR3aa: CASSFSRDYNEQFF; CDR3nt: TGTGCCAGCAGTTTCTCCAGGGATTACAATGAGCAGTTCTTC
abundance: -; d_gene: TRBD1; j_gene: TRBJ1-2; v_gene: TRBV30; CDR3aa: CAWSVGGSHYGYTF; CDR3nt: TGTGCCTGGAGTGTAGGGGGCAGTCACTATGGCTACACCTTC
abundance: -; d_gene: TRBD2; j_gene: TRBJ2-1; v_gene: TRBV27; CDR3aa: CASSSHLTSGGSYNEQFF; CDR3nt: TGTGCCAGCAGTTCCCACCTAACTAGCGGGGGATCTTACAATGAGCAGTTCTTC
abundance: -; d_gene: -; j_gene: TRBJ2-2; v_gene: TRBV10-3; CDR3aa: CAISMTGELFF; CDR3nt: TGTGCCATCAGCATGACCGGGGAGCTGTTTTTT
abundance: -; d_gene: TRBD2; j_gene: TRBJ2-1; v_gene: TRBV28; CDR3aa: CASSLPRGGVYNEQFF; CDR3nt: TGTGCCAGCAGTTTACCGCGGGGGGGGGTTTACAATGAGCAGTTCTTC
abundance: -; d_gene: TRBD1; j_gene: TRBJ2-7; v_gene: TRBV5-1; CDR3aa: CASSQAPGQGATYEQYF; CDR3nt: TGCGCCAGCAGCCAAGCCCCGGGACAGGGGGCCACCTACGAGCAGTACTTC
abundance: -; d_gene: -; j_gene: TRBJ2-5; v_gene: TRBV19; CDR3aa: CASSIGFDEQETQYF; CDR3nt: TGTGCCAGTAGTATAGGGTTTGATGAGCAAGAGACCCAGTACTTC
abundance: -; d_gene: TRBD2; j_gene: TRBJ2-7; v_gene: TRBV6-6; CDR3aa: CASRPYLAGSYEQYF; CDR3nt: TGTGCCAGCAGGCCCTATCTAGCGGGATCCTACGAGCAGTACTTC
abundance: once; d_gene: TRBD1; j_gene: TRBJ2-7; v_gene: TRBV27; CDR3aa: CASSFGQGERSYEQYF; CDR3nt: TGTGCCAGCAGTTTTGGACAGGGGGAGCGGTCCTACGAGCAGTACTTC
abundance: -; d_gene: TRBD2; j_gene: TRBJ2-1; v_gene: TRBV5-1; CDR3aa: CASRREVSYNEQFF; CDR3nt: TGCGCCAGCAGACGGGAGGTCTCCTACAATGAGCAGTTCTTC
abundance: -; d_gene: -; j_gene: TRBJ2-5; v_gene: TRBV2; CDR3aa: CASSVGGSRQTQYF; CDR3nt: TGTGCCAGCAGTGTTGGCGGGTCTAGGCAGACCCAGTACTTC
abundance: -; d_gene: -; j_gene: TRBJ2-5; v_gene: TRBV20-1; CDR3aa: CSGRGQETQYF; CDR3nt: TGCAGTGGTAGGGGGCAAGAGACCCAGTACTTC
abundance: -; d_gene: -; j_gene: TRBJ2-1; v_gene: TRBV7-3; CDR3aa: CASSLQSYNEQFF; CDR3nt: TGTGCCAGCAGCTTACAAAGCTACAATGAGCAGTTCTTC
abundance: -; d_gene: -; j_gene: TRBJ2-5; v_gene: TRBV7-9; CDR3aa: CASSQGHPAQETQYF; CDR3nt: TGTGCCAGCAGCCAGGGACACCCAGCCCAAGAGACCCAGTACTTC
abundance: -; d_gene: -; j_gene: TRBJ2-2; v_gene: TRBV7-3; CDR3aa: CASSRGTTGELFF; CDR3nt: TGTGCCAGCAGCCGGGGGACTACCGGGGAGCTGTTTTTT
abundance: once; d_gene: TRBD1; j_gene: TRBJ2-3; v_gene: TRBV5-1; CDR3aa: CASSLGQGAADTQYF; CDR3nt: TGCGCCAGCAGCTTGGGACAGGGGGCTGCAGATACGCAGTATTTT
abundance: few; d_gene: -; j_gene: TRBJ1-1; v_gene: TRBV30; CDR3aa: CARTGHGLGTEAFF; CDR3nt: TGTGCGAGGACGGGACACGGTTTGGGAACTGAAGCTTTCTTT
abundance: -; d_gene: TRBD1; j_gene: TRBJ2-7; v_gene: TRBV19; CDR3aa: CASSIWTGGEWAYEQYF; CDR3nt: TGTGCCAGTAGTATTTGGACAGGGGGCGAATGGGCCTACGAGCAGTACTTC
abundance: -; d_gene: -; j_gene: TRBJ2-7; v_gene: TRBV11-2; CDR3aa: CASSFAGDEQYF; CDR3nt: TGTGCCAGCAGCTTCGCTGGAGATGAGCAGTACTTC
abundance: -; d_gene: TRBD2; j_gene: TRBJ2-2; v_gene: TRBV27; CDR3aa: CASSLGRGTSGELFF; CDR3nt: TGTGCCAGCAGTCTGGGGAGGGGAACATCCGGGGAGCTGTTTTTT
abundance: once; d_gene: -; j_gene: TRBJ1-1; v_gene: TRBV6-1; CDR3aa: CASSLRLNTEAFF; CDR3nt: TGTGCCAGCAGCCTAAGACTGAACACTGAAGCTTTCTTT
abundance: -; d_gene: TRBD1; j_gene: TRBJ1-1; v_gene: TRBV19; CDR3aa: CASSRQGWSFF; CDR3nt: TGTGCCAGTAGTAGACAGGGATGGTCTTTCTTT
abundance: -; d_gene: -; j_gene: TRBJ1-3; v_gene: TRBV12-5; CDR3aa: CASGLGISGNTIYF; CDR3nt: TGTGCTAGTGGACTCGGGATCTCTGGAAACACCATATATTTT
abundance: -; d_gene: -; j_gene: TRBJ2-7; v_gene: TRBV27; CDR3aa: CASGPGPGVYEQYF; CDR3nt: TGTGCCAGCGGTCCCGGCCCAGGGGTGTACGAGCAGTACTTC
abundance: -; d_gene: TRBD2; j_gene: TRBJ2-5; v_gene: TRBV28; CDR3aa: CASRFGTSRQETQYF; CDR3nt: TGTGCCAGCAGATTCGGGACTAGCAGACAAGAGACCCAGTACTTC
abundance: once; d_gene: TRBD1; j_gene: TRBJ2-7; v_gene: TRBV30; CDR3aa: CAWSDQGALNEQYF; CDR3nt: TGTGCCTGGAGCGACCAGGGGGCCCTCAACGAGCAGTACTTC
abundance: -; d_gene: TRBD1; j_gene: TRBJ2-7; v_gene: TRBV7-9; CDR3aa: CASSVDRANYEQYF; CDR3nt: TGTGCCAGCAGCGTCGACAGGGCAAACTACGAGCAGTACTTC
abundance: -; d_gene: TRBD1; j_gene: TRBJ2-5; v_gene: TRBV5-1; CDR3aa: CATKFGTVQETQYF; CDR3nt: TGCGCCACAAAATTTGGGACAGTCCAAGAGACCCAGTACTTC
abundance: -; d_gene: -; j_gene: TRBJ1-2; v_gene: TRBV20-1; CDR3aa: CSAQGDGYTF; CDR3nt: TGCAGTGCCCAGGGCGACGGCTACACCTTC
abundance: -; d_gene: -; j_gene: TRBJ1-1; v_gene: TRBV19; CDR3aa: CASSPLLNTEAFF; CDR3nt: TGTGCCAGTAGTCCCCTACTCAACACTGAAGCTTTCTTT
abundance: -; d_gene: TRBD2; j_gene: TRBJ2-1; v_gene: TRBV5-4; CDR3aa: CASKGLAGVHNEQFF; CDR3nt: TGTGCCAGCAAGGGACTAGCGGGAGTCCACAATGAGCAGTTCTTC
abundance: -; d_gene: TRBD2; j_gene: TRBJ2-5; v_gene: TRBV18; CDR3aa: CASSPPGLAETQYF; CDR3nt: TGTGCCAGCTCACCACCGGGACTAGCTGAGACCCAGTACTTC
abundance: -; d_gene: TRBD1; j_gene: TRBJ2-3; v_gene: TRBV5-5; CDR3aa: CASSSPWTGGTDTQYF; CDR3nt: TGTGCCAGCAGCTCACCATGGACAGGGGGGACAGATACGCAGTATTTT
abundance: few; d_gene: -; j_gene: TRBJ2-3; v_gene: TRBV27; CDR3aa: CASGRLDTQYF; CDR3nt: TGTGCCAGCGGAAGGTTAGATACGCAGTATTTT
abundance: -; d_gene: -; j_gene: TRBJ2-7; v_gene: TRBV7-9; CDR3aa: CASRQGTYEQYF; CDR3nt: TGTGCCAGCAGGCAAGGGACCTACGAGCAGTACTTC
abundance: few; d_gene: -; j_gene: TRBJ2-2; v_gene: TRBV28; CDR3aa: CASSLWIADTNTGELFF; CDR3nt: TGTGCCAGCAGTTTATGGATAGCGGATACGAACACCGGGGAGCTGTTTTTT
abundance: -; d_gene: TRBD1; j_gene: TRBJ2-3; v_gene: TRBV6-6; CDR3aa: CASPPGTGSFDTQYF; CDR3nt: TGTGCCAGCCCCCCCGGGACAGGGAGTTTCGATACGCAGTATTTT
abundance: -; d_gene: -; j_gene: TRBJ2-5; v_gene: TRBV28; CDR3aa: CASSTVHRDLQETQYF; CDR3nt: TGTGCCAGCAGTACGGTACACAGGGATCTCCAGGAGACCCAGTACTTC
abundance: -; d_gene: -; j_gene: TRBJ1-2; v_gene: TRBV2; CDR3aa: CATATNYGYTF; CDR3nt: TGTGCTACAGCGACTAACTATGGCTACACCTTC
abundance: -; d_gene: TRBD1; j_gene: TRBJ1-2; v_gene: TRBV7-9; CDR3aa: CASSLGQGARDDYGYTF; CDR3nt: TGTGCCAGCAGCCTAGGACAGGGGGCGAGGGATGACTATGGCTACACCTTC
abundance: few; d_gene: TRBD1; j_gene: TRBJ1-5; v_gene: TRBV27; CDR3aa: CASSPGQLNNQPQHF; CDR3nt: TGTGCCAGCAGCCCGGGACAGTTAAACAATCAGCCCCAGCATTTT
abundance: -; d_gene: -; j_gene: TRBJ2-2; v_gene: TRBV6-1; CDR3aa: CASSELGLNTGELFF; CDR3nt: TGTGCCAGCAGTGAACTGGGACTGAACACCGGGGAGCTGTTTTTT
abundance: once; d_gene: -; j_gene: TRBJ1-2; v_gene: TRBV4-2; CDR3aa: CASSQDPARTNYGYTF; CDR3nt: TGTGCCAGCAGCCAAGATCCCGCACGGACTAACTATGGCTACACCTTC
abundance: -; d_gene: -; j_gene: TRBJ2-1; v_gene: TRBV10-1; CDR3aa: CASSEVGVDYNEQFF; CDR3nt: TGCGCCAGCAGTGAGGTGGGGGTGGACTACAATGAGCAGTTCTTC
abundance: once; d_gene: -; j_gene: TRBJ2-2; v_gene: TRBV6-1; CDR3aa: CASSEVQARELFF; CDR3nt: TGTGCCAGCAGTGAAGTCCAAGCCCGGGAGCTGTTTTTT
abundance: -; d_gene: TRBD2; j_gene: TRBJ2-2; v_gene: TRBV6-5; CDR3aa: CASSYRGVGELFF; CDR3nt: TGTGCCAGCAGTTACCGGGGGGTCGGGGAGCTGTTTTTT
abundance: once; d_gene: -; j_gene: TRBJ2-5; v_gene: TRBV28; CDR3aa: CASSRRLGSVQETQYF; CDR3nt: TGTGCCAGCAGCCGACGGTTAGGGTCCGTTCAAGAGACCCAGTACTTC
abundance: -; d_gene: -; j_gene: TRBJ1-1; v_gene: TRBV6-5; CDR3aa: CASSHAGATEAFF; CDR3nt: TGTGCCAGCAGCCATGCGGGGGCCACTGAAGCTTTCTTT
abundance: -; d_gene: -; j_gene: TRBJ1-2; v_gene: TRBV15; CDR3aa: CATSGQPLFYGYTF; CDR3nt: TGTGCCACCAGCGGACAGCCACTTTTCTATGGCTACACCTTC
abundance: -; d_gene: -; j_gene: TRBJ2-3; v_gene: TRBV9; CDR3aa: CASSVEGGYTDTQYF; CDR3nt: TGTGCCAGCAGCGTAGAAGGCGGCTACACAGATACGCAGTATTTT
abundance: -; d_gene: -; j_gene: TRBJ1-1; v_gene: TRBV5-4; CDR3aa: CASSSPTDMNTEAFF; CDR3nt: TGTGCCAGCAGCTCCCCCACCGACATGAACACTGAAGCTTTCTTT
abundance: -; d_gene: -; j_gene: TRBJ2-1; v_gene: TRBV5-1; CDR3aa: CASSEGQRQFF; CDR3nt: TGCGCCAGCAGCGAGGGACAAAGACAGTTCTTC
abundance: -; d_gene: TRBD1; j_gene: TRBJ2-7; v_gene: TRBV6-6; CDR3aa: CASSSGQGGYEQYF; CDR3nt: TGTGCCAGCAGTTCGGGACAGGGTGGATACGAGCAGTACTTC
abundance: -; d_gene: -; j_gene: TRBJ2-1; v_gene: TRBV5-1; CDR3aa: CASSLDPGTYNEQFF; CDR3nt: TGCGCCAGCAGCTTGGATCCAGGTACCTACAATGAGCAGTTCTTC
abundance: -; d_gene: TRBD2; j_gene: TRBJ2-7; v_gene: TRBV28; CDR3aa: CASNDEASGSYEQYF; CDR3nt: TGTGCCAGCAATGATGAGGCTAGCGGGAGCTACGAGCAGTACTTC
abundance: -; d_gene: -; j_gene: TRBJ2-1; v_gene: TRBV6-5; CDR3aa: CASSYGGLLNEQFF; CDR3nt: TGTGCCAGCAGTTACGGAGGACTACTCAATGAGCAGTTCTTC
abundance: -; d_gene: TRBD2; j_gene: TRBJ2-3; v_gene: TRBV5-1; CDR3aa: CASSPLAGGLVDTQYF; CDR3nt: TGCGCCAGCAGCCCGCTAGCGGGAGGGCTGGTAGATACGCAGTATTTT
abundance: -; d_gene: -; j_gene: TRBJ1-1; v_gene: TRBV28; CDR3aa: CASSITIQDRNTEAFF; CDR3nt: TGTGCCAGCAGTATTACAATACAGGACAGGAACACTGAAGCTTTCTTT